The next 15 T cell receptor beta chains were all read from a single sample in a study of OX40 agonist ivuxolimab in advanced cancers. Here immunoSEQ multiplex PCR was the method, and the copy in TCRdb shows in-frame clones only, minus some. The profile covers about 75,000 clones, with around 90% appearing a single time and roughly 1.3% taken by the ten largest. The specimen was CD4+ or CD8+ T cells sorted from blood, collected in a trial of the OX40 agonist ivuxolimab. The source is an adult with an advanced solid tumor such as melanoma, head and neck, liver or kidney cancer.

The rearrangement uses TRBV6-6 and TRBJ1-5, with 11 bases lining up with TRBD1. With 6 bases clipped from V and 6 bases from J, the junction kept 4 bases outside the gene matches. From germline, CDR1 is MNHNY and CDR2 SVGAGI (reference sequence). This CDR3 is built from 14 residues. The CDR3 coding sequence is TGTGCCAGCAGCCCGGACAGGGGGCCTCAGCCCCAGCATTTT. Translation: CASSPDRGPQPQHF.

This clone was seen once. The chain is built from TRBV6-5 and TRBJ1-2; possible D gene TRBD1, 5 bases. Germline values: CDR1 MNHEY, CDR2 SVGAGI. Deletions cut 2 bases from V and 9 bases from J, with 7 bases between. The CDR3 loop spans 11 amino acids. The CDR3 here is CASSYGDRYTF. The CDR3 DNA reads TGTGCCAGCAGTTACGGGGACCGCTACACCTTC.

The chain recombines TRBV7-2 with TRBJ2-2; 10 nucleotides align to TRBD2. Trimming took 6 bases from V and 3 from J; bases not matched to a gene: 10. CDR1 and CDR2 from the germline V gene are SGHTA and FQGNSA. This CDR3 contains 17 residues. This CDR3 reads CASRPPSGGQHTGELFF. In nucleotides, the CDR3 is TGTGCCAGCAGACCTCCTAGCGGGGGCCAACACACCGGGGAGCTGTTTTTT.

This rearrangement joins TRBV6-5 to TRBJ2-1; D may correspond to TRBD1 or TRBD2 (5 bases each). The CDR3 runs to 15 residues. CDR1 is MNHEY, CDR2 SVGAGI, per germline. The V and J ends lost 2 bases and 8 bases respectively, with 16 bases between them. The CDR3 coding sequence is TGTGCCAGCAGTTACGGTGGGACCCCGCTCTATGAGCAGTTCTTC. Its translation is CASSYGGTPLYEQFF.

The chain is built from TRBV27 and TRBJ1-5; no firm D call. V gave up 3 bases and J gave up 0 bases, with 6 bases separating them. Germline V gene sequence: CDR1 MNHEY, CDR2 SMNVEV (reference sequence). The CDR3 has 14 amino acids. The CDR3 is CASSFRYSNQPQHF. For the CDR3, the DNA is TGTGCCAGCAGTTTCCGATATAGCAATCAGCCCCAGCATTTT.

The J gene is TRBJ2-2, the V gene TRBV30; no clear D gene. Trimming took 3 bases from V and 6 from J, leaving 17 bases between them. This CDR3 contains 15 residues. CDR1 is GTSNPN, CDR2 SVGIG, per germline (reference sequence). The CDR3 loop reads CAWSGQGRTPGELFF. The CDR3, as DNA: TGTGCCTGGAGCGGTCAAGGCCGTACCCCCGGGGAGCTGTTTTTT.

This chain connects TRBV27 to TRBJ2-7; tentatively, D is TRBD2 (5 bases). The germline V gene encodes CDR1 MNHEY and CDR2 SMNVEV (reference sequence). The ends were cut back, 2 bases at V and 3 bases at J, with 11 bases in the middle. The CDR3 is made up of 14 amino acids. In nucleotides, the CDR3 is TGTGCCAGCAGTTTAAAGCGGACCAACTACGAGCAGTACTTC. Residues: CASSLKRTNYEQYF.

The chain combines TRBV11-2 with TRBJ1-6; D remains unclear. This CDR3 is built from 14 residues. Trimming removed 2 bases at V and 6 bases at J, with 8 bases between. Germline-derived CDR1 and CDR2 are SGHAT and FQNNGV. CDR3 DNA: TGTGCCAGCAGCTTAAGCCAGACTAATTCACCCCTCCACTTT. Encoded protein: CASSLSQTNSPLHF.

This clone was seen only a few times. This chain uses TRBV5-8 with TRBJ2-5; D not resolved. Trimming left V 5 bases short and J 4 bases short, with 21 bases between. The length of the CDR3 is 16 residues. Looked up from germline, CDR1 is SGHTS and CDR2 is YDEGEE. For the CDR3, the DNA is TGTGCCAGCAGTTTTCCCAGGACCGGGTTCAGAGAGACCCAGTACTTC. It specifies CASSFPRTGFRETQYF.

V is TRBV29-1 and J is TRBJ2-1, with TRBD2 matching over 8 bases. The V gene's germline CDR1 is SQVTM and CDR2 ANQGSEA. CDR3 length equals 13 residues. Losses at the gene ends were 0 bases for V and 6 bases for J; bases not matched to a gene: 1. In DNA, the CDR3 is TGCAGCGTTGAAGATACTAGCGGCAATGAGCAGTTCTTC. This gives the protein CSVEDTSGNEQFF.

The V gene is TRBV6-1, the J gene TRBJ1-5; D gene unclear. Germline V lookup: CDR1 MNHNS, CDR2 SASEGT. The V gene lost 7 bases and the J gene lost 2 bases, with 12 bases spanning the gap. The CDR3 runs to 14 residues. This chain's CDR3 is CASMHSWGNQPQHF. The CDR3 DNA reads TGTGCCAGCATGCATTCATGGGGCAATCAGCCCCAGCATTTT.

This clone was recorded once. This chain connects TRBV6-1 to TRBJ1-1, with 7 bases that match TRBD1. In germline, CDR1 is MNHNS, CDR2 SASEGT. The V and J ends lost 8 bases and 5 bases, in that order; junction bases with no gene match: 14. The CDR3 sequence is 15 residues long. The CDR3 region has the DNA TGTGCCAGCCGACCGTCTAGGACAGGTAGGACTGAAGCTTTCTTT. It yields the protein CASRPSRTGRTEAFF.

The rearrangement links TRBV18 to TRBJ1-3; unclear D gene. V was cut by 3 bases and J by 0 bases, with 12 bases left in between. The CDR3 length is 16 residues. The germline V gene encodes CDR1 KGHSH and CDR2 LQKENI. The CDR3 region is CASSPGPVDSGNTIYF. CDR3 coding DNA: TGTGCCAGCTCACCTGGGCCGGTAGACTCTGGAAACACCATATATTTT.

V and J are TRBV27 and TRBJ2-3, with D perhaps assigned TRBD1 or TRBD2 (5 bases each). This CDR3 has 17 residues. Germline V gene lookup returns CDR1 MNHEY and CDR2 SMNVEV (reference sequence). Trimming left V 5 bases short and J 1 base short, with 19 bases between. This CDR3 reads CASSQLPPGPGTDTQYF. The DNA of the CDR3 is TGTGCCAGCAGTCAACTACCCCCGGGACCGGGCACAGATACGCAGTATTTT.

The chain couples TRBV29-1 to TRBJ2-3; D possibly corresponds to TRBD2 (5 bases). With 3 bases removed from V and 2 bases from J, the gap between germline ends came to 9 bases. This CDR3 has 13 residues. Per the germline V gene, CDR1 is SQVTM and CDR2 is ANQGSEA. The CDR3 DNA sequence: TGCAGCGTTGATGGGGAGTTCACAGATACGCAGTATTTT. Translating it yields CSVDGEFTDTQYF.